The 3 T cell receptor beta chains below come from one sample, sequenced in a study of regulatory T cells in long-lasting Graves disease. Construction of the TCR beta libraries employed iRepertoire HTBI primers in conjunction with Arm-PCR of CDR3 regions. TCRdb called the multiplex PCR reads again in MiXCR, with one record for every CDR3 protein. Here the sample spans approximately 540,000 distinct CDR3 sequences, approximately 12% being singletons. Sample time point: newly diagnosed GD, antithyroid drugs for less than 3 months. Researchers made the TCR library from RNA that was extracted from PBMCs. This same sample was also part of a study on T cells in Graves' hyperthyroidism and ophthalmopathy.

Sample: peripheral blood mononuclear cells (PBMCs), taken at new diagnosis, from a patient treated with antithyroid drugs. All receptors derive from a woman in her twenties or thirties with Graves disease.

This rearrangement joins TRBV6-1 to TRBJ1-1; D remains ambiguous. Germline loops: CDR1 MNHNS, CDR2 SASEGT. There are 14 residues in the CDR3. Between the trimmed V and J ends, which lost 5 bases and 4 bases, there was a span of 14 bases. CDR3 in DNA: TGTGCCAGCAGTCCCGGGAGTCGGGTCACTGAAGCTTTCTTT. This codes for CASSPGSRVTEAFF.

This clonotype was seen only a few times. The genes are TRBV4-2 and TRBJ2-1; 7 nucleotides match TRBD2. CDR3 size: 15 residues. In germline, CDR1 is LGHNA, CDR2 YNFKEQ. Losses at the gene ends were 0 bases for V and 3 bases for J; bases not matched to a gene: 2. The CDR3 DNA is TGTGCCAGCAGCCAAGAGGGAGGGGACTACAATGAGCAGTTCTTC. It translates to CASSQEGGDYNEQFF.

This clonotype was seen repeatedly, ten times or more. The chain uses TRBV3-1 and TRBJ2-1; D is unresolved. The CDR3 spans 15 residues. Per the germline V gene, CDR1 is LGHDT and CDR2 is YNNKEL (reference sequence). The V end lost 0 bases, the J end lost 5 bases, and 11 bases lay between the germline ends. The CDR3 is CASSQEPRADNEQFF. The CDR3 nucleotides read TGTGCCAGCAGCCAAGAGCCCCGGGCCGACAATGAGCAGTTCTTC.